Reported below is one T cell receptor (beta chain). What it binds is unknown. These data originate in a study of T cell responses to AZD1222 COVID-19 vaccine. Pooled samples include second doses given at about 4 or 12 weeks. Study results and caveats: Among those given AZD1222, only five or six were seropositive at baseline. Mostly white British, mostly female donors; authors suggested clonal diversity may be underestimated.

Trimming cost V 3 bases and J 0 bases, with 12 bases left between them. Germline V gives CDR1 LGHDT, CDR2 YNNKEL (reference sequence). The CDR3 runs to 15 residues. The method was immunoSEQ multiplex PCR; TCRdb's version includes in-frame clones alone and lacks a portion of them. Of about 120,000 clones in the sample, 88% are singletons; the top ten hold about 3.3%. The receptor comes from an adult who received the AZD1222 COVID-19 vaccine. V is TRBV3-1 (or the pseudogene TRBV3-2) and J is TRBJ2-7; D may be TRBD1 (5 bases). The sample in question was peripheral blood, obtained 28 days after the second AZD1222 dose. Here the CDR3 reads CASSHRQNLSYEQYF. The DNA for the CDR3 is TGTGCCAGCAGCCATAGACAGAACCTCTCCTACGAGCAGTACTTC.